Included here is one T cell receptor (beta chain) sequence, with context. Time point defined: blood 2 weeks post-SBRT. Treatment meaning: 15 Gy SBRT to primary tumor, nephrectomy 4 weeks later. The record originates from a study of radiation and T cells in renal cell carcinoma. This table comes from immunoSEQ multiplex PCR, and its TCRdb copy is limited to in-frame clones, with some not included. Among some 120,000 clones listed, about 81% were seen once. Germline V gene data show CDR1 as SGHTA and CDR2 as FQGNSA. Deletions cut 1 base from V and 0 bases from J, with 7 bases between. The CDR3 is 15 amino acids.

The chain links TRBV7-2 to TRBJ1-5; D is uncertain. The sequence was collected from a woman aged 55-70 years with renal cell carcinoma. The sequences come from blood, collected from a patient whose treatment included radiotherapy and nephrectomy. The CDR3 nucleotides are TGTGCCAGCAGCTTAGACGGCAATAGCAATCAGCCCCAGCATTTT. Encoded protein: CASSLDGNSNQPQHF.